The clone carrying this TCR beta chain appeared many times. These data originate in a study of T-cell reconstitution after alpha-beta-depleted transplantation in children. Unique molecular identifiers were used in preparing the TCRbeta library. TCRdb fed the PCR reads into MiXCR, producing one record per CDR3 protein. This table holds about 540,000 distinct CDR3 sequences, about 16% found once. Trimming shortened V by 0 bases and J by 6 bases, and 14 bases separated the two germline ends. This CDR3 has 15 amino acids. The V gene's germline CDR1 is SGHRS and CDR2 YFSETQ. The TCR originated in a human donor who donated a stem cell graft to a child with acute lymphoblastic leukemia. Sequenced here: PBMCs from the stem cell graft donor, sampled from the stem cell graft. The V call is TRBV5-1, the J call TRBJ2-3; D gene uncertain. The CDR3 DNA sequence: TGCGCCAGCAGCTTGGCGAGCGCCCAGACGGATACGCAGTATTTT. Its protein product is CASSLASAQTDTQYF.